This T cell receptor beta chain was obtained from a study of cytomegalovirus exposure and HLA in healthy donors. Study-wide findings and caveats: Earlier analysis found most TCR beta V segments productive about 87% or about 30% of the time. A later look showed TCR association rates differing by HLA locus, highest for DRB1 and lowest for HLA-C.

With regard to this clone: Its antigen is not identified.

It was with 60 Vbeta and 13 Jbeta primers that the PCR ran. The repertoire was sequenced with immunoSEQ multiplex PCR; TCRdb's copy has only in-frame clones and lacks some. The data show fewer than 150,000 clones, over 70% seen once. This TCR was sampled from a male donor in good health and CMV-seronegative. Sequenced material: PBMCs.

CDR3 nucleotide sequence: TGCGCCAGCAGCCTCGGACAGGGTAACGCAAATGAAAAACTGTTTTTT. The encoded protein is CASSLGQGNANEKLFF. The chain couples TRBV5-1 to TRBJ1-4; 8 bases line up with TRBD1. CDR1 and CDR2 (germline): SGHRS, YFSETQ. The CDR3 totals 16 residues. J was trimmed by 5 bases and V by 4 bases; bases with no gene match: 10.